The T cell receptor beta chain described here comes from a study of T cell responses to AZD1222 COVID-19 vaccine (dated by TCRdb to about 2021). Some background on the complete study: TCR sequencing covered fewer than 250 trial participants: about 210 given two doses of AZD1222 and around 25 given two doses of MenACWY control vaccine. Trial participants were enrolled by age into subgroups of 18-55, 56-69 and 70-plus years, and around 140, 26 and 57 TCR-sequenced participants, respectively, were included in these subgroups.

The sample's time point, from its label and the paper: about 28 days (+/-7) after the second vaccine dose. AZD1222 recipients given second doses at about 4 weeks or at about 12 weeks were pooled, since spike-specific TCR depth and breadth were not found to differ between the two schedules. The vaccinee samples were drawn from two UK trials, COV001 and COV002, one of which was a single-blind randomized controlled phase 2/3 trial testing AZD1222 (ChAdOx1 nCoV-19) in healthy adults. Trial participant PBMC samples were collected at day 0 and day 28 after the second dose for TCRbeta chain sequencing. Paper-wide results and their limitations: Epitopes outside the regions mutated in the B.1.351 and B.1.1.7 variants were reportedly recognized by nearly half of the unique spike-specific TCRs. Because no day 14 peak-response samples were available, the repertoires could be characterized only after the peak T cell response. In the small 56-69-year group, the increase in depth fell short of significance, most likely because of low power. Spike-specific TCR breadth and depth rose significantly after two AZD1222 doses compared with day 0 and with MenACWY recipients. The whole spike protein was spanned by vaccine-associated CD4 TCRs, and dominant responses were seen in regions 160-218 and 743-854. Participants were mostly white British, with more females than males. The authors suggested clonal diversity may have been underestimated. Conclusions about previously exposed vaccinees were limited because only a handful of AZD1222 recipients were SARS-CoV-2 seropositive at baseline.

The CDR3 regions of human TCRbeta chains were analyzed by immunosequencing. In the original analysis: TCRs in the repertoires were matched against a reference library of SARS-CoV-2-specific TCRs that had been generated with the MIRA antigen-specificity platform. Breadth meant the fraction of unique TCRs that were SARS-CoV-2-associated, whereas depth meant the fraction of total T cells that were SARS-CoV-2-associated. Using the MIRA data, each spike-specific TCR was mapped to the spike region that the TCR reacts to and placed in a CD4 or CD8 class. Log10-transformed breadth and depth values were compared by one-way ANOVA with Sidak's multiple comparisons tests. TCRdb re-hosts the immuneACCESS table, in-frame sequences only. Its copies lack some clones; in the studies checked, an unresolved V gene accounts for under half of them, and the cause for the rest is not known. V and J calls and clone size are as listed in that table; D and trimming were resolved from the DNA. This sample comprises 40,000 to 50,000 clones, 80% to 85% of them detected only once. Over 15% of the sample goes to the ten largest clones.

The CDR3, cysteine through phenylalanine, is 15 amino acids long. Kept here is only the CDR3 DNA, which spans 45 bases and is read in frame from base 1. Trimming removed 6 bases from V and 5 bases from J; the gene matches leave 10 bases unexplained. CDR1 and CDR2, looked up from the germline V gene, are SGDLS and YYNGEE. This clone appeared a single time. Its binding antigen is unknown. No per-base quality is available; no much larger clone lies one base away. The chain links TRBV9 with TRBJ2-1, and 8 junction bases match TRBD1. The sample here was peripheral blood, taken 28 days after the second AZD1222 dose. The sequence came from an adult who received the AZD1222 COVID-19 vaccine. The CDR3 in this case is CASNHRGDSNNEQFF. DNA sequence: TGTGCCAGCAACCACAGGGGGGACTCAAACAATGAGCAGTTCTTC.